The clone carrying this T cell receptor (beta chain) was recorded many times. Antigen: not known. This sample stems from a study of T-cell reconstitution after alpha-beta-depleted transplantation in children. The study's findings and limits: At the one-year point after transplant, T-cell counts and TCRbeta diversity were found to come mostly from T cells that had been newly produced. It was surviving recipient T cells and thymic progenitors that gave some patients high TCRbeta diversity at day 60. Expanded graft clones, several hundred of them, were reportedly the source of alpha-beta T cells about two months after transplant.

This CDR3 contains 12 residues. The germline gives CDR1 SEHNR, CDR2 FQNEAQ (reference sequence). V lost 6 bases to trimming and J lost 6 bases, with 12 bases between them. Molecular barcoding with unique molecular identifiers was used for the TCRbeta library. TCRdb ran MiXCR on the PCR reads and lists one entry per CDR3 protein. Altogether about 300,000 distinct CDR3 sequences are present, 9.5% to 13% being singletons, with the ten largest covering roughly 7.1%. Sequencing used PBMCs, obtained before TCRalphabeta/CD19-depleted stem cell transplant. The receptor's source is a boy under three years old with acute myeloid leukemia, due to receive a stem cell transplant. The genes are TRBV7-9 and TRBJ2-7; either TRBD1 or TRBD2 may fit D (5 bases each). DNA for the CDR3: TGTGCCAGCAGGAACCCAGGGACCGAGCAGTACTTC. As protein: CASRNPGTEQYF.